This T cell receptor (beta chain) was captured in a study of PD-1 blockade in classical Hodgkin lymphoma. A note on this clone: As yet, its antigen is unknown.

The patients all showed relapse after autologous stem cell transplantation, while their brentuximab vedotin exposure varied. Per germline, CDR1 SGHRS and CDR2 YFSETQ. V trimming: 1 base; J trimming: 2 bases; junction bases outside the gene matches: 0. This CDR3 comprises 14 residues. The table came from immunoSEQ multiplex PCR; TCRdb's copy has only in-frame clones and leaves some out. The sample has 110,000 or so clones, 70% to 90% seen once. General study findings and limits: Healthy donors were reported to have higher baseline TCR diversity than newly diagnosed patients. Complete responders matched newly diagnosed patients in baseline diversity.

This sequence joins TRBV5-1 and TRBJ1-5; 7 nucleotides agree with TRBD1. The sample was peripheral blood mononuclear cells (PBMCs), taken before the second cycle of nivolumab. The clonotype originates from a human donor with classical Hodgkin lymphoma. The CDR3 DNA follows: TGCGCCAGCAGCTTGACAGGGGGCAATCAGCCCCAGCATTTT. This codes for CASSLTGGNQPQHF.